The TCR beta chain described here comes from a study of CD8 T cells in ankylosing spondylitis. This clonotype was detected a few times. The CDR3 is 13 amino acids. Trimming cost V 0 bases and J 6 bases, with 7 bases left between them. CDR1 and CDR2 (germline): SGHRS, YFSETQ. Each CDR3 protein gets one entry after TCRdb re-called the 5' RACE reads with MiXCR. The sample has 250,000 to 350,000 distinct CDR3 sequences; about 20% are singletons. The sequenced sample was blood, either unsorted or a sorted T cell fraction (not recorded which). The origin of this receptor is a male donor with ankylosing spondylitis or in good health (not recorded which). V usage is TRBV5-1 and J usage is TRBJ2-4; perhaps TRBD1 as D (5 bases). The CDR3 sequence is CASSLEGVNIQYF. The CDR3, as DNA: TGCGCCAGCAGCTTGGAAGGGGTAAACATTCAGTACTTC. The whole variable domain, filled in from reference TRBV5-1 and TRBJ2-4, reads KAGVTQTPRYLIKTRGQQVTLSCSPISGHRSVSWYQQTPGQGLQFLFEYFSETQRNKGNFPGRFSGRQFSNSRSEMNVSTLELGDSALYLCASSLEGVNIQYFGAGTRLSVL.